This T cell receptor beta chain was documented in a study of blood T cell repertoires in COVID-19. The overall study: Collection of acute and convalescent COVID-19 samples took place in the United States, Italy and Spain. Nucleic acid was either cDNA or gDNA, and it came from T cells, B-cell-depleted T cells, or PBMCs.

Repertoires were generated with immunoSEQ multiplex PCR, while TCRdb's copy carries only in-frame clones and drops some. The sample consists of around 99,000 clones, 85% to 90% of them appearing once. The receptor's source is a human donor in a cohort sampled during active COVID-19. The sequenced material came from peripheral blood.

CDR3 bases: TGCGCCAGCAGCTTGGGACAGGGAACTGGAAACACCATATATTTT. Its protein is CASSLGQGTGNTIYF. V and J are TRBV5-1 and TRBJ1-3, with TRBD1 matching 7 bases. With V trimmed by 0 bases and J by 2 bases, 2 bases remained unmatched. CDR1 is SGHRS, CDR2 YFSETQ, per germline. The CDR3 covers 15 residues.